Listed below are T cell receptor beta chains from one sample, sequenced in a study of blood T cell repertoires in COVID-19. Assay: immunoSEQ multiplex PCR; the TCRdb copy retains only in-frame clones and omits some. Of 250,000 to 300,000 clones listed, around 90% were seen once; the top ten hold roughly 2%. Sample: peripheral blood. All receptors come from a woman in her forties or fifties who had recovered from COVID-19. CDR3s include the opening cysteine and the closing phenylalanine or tryptophan. The D gene is left open where the match is weak. A row's size may be missing; if present it is once, few, many or a size class.

.	TRBV5-1	TRBD1	TRBJ2-7	TGCGCCAGCAGCTTGTCGGGACAGGGGGGAACCTACGAGCAGTACTTC	CASSLSGQGGTYEQYF
few	TRBV3-1/TRBV3-2	TRBD2	TRBJ2-3	TGTGCCAGCAGCCAAGATGCTCCTAGCGGGGGGCCCGCCTATAGGAATACGCAGTATTTT	CASSQDAPSGGPAYRNTQYF
.	TRBV5-4	.	TRBJ1-1	TGTGCCAGCACCAAGACTCCCAAGGGGCCTGACGGCACTGAAGCTTTCTTT	CASTKTPKGPDGTEAFF
.	TRBV30	.	TRBJ1-2	TGTGCCTGGAGTGTGCCCGGGAACTATGGCTACACCTTC	CAWSVPGNYGYTF
.	TRBV6-1	TRBD2	TRBJ2-1	TGTGCCAGCAGTGAACAGGGACTAGCGGGGGTCTATGAGCAGTTCTTC	CASSEQGLAGVYEQFF
.	TRBV11-2	TRBD1	TRBJ2-3	TGTGCCAGCAGCTCCGACAGGGGGCTAGGAGATACGCAGTATTTT	CASSSDRGLGDTQYF
.	TRBV18	TRBD1	TRBJ2-7	TGTGCCAGCTCACCGGGACAGGACTCCTACGAGCAGTACTTC	CASSPGQDSYEQYF
.	TRBV27	.	TRBJ1-1	TGTGCCAGCAGTTTAAGTCGGTACCACCCCACTGAAGCTTTCTTT	CASSLSRYHPTEAFF
.	TRBV27	.	TRBJ1-5	TGTGCCAGCGCCCCTACGGCAGGGGGCAATCAGCCCCAGCATTTT	CASAPTAGGNQPQHF
.	TRBV9	.	TRBJ2-3	TGTGCCAGCAGCCCCCGCGGGGATACGCAGTATTTT	CASSPRGDTQYF
.	TRBV3-1/TRBV3-2	.	TRBJ1-2	TGTGCCAGCAGCCACAGAGCAGGGGATGGCTACACCTTC	CASSHRAGDGYTF
.	TRBV5-1	TRBD2	TRBJ2-1	TGCGCCAGCAGCTTGAAGGTTAGCGGGGGAAATGAGCAGTTCTTC	CASSLKVSGGNEQFF
.	TRBV6-2/TRBV6-3	.	TRBJ2-2	TGTGCCAGCAGTTTCAGGGGTCCCACCGGGGAGCTGTTTTTT	CASSFRGPTGELFF
.	TRBV3-1/TRBV3-2	.	TRBJ1-2	TGTGCCAGCAGCCAAGATATTGGCAGGCAGCATGGCTACACCTTC	CASSQDIGRQHGYTF
.	TRBV11-1	.	TRBJ1-1	TGTGCCAGCAGCTCCCCGTATGACACTGAAGCTTTCTTT	CASSSPYDTEAFF
.	TRBV28	.	TRBJ1-4	TGTGCCGCAAGTCGGGGAGGTCTTAATGAAAAACTGTTTTTT	CAASRGGLNEKLFF
.	TRBV30	TRBD1	TRBJ1-3	TGTGCCTGGAGTCCTGGGACAGGGGGAGGAAACACCATATATTTT	CAWSPGTGGGNTIYF
.	TRBV19	TRBD1	TRBJ2-1	TGTGCCAGTAAGGGACAGGGACCCAATGAGCAGTTCTTC	CASKGQGPNEQFF
.	TRBV2	TRBD1	TRBJ1-3	TGTGCCAGCAGTGACCGGCAGACAGGGGCGGAATTGAGAAACACCATATATTTT	CASSDRQTGAELRNTIYF
.	TRBV6-2/TRBV6-3	.	TRBJ1-1	TGTGCCAGCAGTTACGGAGGGGGGGTGTACACTGAAGCTTTCTTT	CASSYGGGVYTEAFF
.	TRBV4-3	.	TRBJ2-7	TGCGCCAGCAGCCAAGATTTTAGGGGGAGTGACGAGCAGTACTTC	CASSQDFRGSDEQYF
.	TRBV3-1/TRBV3-2	.	TRBJ2-3	TGTGCCAGCAGCCAAGCCCGCCCCCGAGGTAGAGATACGCAGTATTTT	CASSQARPRGRDTQYF
.	TRBV6-6	.	TRBJ1-2	TGTGCCAGCAGTTACCCTCGGGTTGGGGGGAACTATGGCTACACCTTC	CASSYPRVGGNYGYTF
.	TRBV19	TRBD1	TRBJ2-5	TGTGCCAGTAGCCTGGACAGGGACCAAGAGACCCAGTACTTC	CASSLDRDQETQYF